These T cell receptor beta chains were read from a single sample in a study of tumor T cells in aggressive B-cell lymphoma. Assay used: immunoSEQ multiplex PCR; TCRdb lists only in-frame clones, some missing. Of 2,000 to 2,500 clones in the sample, roughly 86% are singletons; the top ten hold around 9.6%. The sequenced material came from tumor tissue. These receptors originate from an adult with diffuse large B cell lymphoma. The CDR3 runs from the conserved cysteine through the conserved F or W. Fields, in order: V gene, D gene, clone size, J gene, CDR3 protein, CDR3 DNA. The D gene is left open where the match is weak. Not every row has a clone size; where given, it reads once, few, many or a size class.

TRBV19	-	once	TRBJ1-2	CASTALAGYGYTF	TGTGCCAGTACCGCCCTGGCAGGCTATGGCTACACCTTC
TRBV10-3	-	-	TRBJ2-4	CAISESTGLDIQYF	TGTGCCATCAGTGAGAGCACAGGGTTAGACATTCAGTACTTC
TRBV4-3	-	-	TRBJ1-2	CASSGGVVPSDGYTF	TGCGCCAGCAGCGGAGGGGTGGTGCCCAGCGATGGCTACACCTTC
TRBV11-2	-	-	TRBJ1-5	CASSLDPRGNQPQHF	TGTGCCAGCAGCTTAGATCCCAGGGGCAATCAGCCCCAGCATTTT
TRBV29-1	TRBD1	-	TRBJ2-7	CSVRQGSYEQYF	TGCAGCGTAAGACAGGGATCCTACGAGCAGTACTTC
TRBV5-4	TRBD1	-	TRBJ2-7	CASTGTGDLHEQYF	TGTGCCAGCACGGGGACAGGGGACCTCCACGAGCAGTACTTC
TRBV5-6	-	-	TRBJ2-1	CASSFRLYNEQFF	TGTGCCAGCAGCTTCAGACTTTACAATGAGCAGTTCTTC
TRBV10-3	-	-	TRBJ1-2	CAISEPDTYGYTF	TGTGCCATCAGCGAGCCCGACACCTATGGCTACACCTTC
TRBV11-2	TRBD1	-	TRBJ2-5	CASSLVTGGTQYF	TGTGCCAGCAGCTTAGTGACAGGGGGGACCCAGTACTTC
TRBV2	TRBD1	once	TRBJ2-2	CASSGDSRSNTGELFF	TGTGCCAGCAGTGGGGACAGCAGATCGAACACCGGGGAGCTGTTTTTT
TRBV19	-	-	TRBJ2-2	CASSDSNHAGELFF	TGTGCCAGTAGTGACAGTAACCACGCCGGGGAGCTGTTTTTT
TRBV19	-	-	TRBJ2-1	CASSIESSGHNEQFF	TGTGCCAGTAGTATAGAAAGTAGCGGTCACAATGAGCAGTTCTTC
TRBV6-1	-	-	TRBJ2-1	CASSEAKEPSYNEQFF	TGTGCCAGCAGTGAAGCGAAGGAGCCCTCCTACAATGAGCAGTTCTTC
TRBV2	-	-	TRBJ1-1	CACWSSPEAFF	TGTGCCTGCTGGTCGAGCCCTGAAGCTTTCTTT
TRBV30	TRBD1	-	TRBJ1-4	CAWNRQGANEKLFF	TGTGCCTGGAATAGACAGGGGGCGAATGAAAAACTGTTTTTT
TRBV7-9	TRBD2	-	TRBJ2-5	CASTPRRVAGGLETQYF	TGTGCCAGCACCCCCAGGAGAGTAGCGGGGGGGCTAGAGACCCAGTACTTC
TRBV19	-	-	TRBJ2-5	CAAGGGYQETQYF	TGTGCCGCAGGTGGGGGGTACCAAGAGACCCAGTACTTC
TRBV7-9	-	-	TRBJ2-7	CASSSQGTRTYEQYF	TGTGCCAGCAGCTCCCAGGGGACCAGGACCTACGAGCAGTACTTC
TRBV5-1	TRBD1	-	TRBJ2-7	CASSSGTGLDVEYF	TGCGCCAGCAGCTCCGGGACAGGGCTGGACGTGGAGTACTTC
TRBV28	TRBD1	-	TRBJ1-1	CASSSTGVVAEAFF	TGTGCCAGCAGTTCCACAGGGGTTGTGGCTGAAGCTTTCTTT
TRBV4-2	-	-	TRBJ2-2	CASSQDRPGESTGELFF	TGTGCCAGCAGCCAAGACCGACCGGGGGAGAGCACCGGGGAGCTGTTTTTT
TRBV30	-	-	TRBJ1-2	CAWTRGGENGYTF	TGTGCCTGGACCCGAGGGGGGGAGAATGGCTACACCTTC
TRBV10-1	-	once	TRBJ2-7	CASSDAGRDEQYF	TGCGCCAGCAGTGACGCCGGGCGGGACGAGCAGTACTTC
TRBV7-2	-	-	TRBJ1-5	CASSLQGNNQPQHF	TGTGCCAGCAGCCTTCAGGGGAACAATCAGCCCCAGCATTTT
TRBV19	-	-	TRBJ1-1	CASSQVMNTEAFF	TGTGCCAGTAGTCAGGTGATGAACACTGAAGCTTTCTTT
TRBV7-2	-	-	TRBJ2-1	CASSSFGGYEQFF	TGTGCCAGCAGCTCCTTCGGCGGGTATGAGCAGTTCTTC
TRBV6-1	-	-	TRBJ1-5	CASSLPTPWSQPQHF	TGTGCCAGCAGTCTCCCAACGCCGTGGAGTCAGCCCCAGCATTTT
TRBV2	-	once	TRBJ2-3	CASSNAAGRILDTQYF	TGTGCCAGCTCCAATGCGGCGGGGAGGATCCTGGATACGCAGTATTTT
TRBV9	TRBD1	-	TRBJ1-5	CASSVGTEYSNQPQHF	TGTGCCAGCAGCGTGGGGACAGAGTATAGCAATCAGCCCCAGCATTTT
TRBV9	TRBD1	hyperexpanded	TRBJ1-3	CASSVGQGMEDTIYF	TGTGCCAGCAGCGTAGGACAGGGTATGGAGGACACCATATATTTT
TRBV29-1	TRBD2	-	TRBJ2-7	CSGRTSGSYEQYF	TGCAGCGGCAGGACTAGCGGGAGTTACGAGCAGTACTTC
TRBV5-5	-	once	TRBJ2-7	CASSLGARYEQYF	TGTGCCAGCAGCCTGGGGGCGCGCTACGAGCAGTACTTC
TRBV5-4	-	-	TRBJ2-5	CASSEDYQDGTQYF	TGTGCCAGCAGCGAGGATTACCAAGATGGGACCCAGTACTTC
TRBV10-3	TRBD2	-	TRBJ2-2	CAISESGGANTGELFF	TGTGCCATCAGTGAGTCGGGGGGGGCGAACACCGGGGAGCTGTTTTTT
TRBV4-2	TRBD1	-	TRBJ1-1	CASSGVRTGGGSTEAFF	TGTGCCAGCAGCGGAGTCCGGACAGGGGGCGGGAGCACTGAAGCTTTCTTT
TRBV2	-	-	TRBJ2-3	CASKGGATDTQYF	TGTGCCAGCAAAGGCGGGGCCACAGATACGCAGTATTTT
TRBV18	TRBD2	-	TRBJ2-7	CASSPPSGLAGRDEQYF	TGTGCCAGCTCACCACCATCAGGACTAGCGGGACGAGACGAGCAGTACTTC
TRBV7-2	TRBD2	-	TRBJ2-3	CASSSDFSGGPQYF	TGTGCCAGCAGCTCTGATTTTAGCGGGGGGCCCCAGTATTTT
TRBV27	-	-	TRBJ1-1	CASRQGNTEAFF	TGTGCCAGCAGGCAGGGGAACACTGAAGCTTTCTTT
TRBV7-7	TRBD2	-	TRBJ2-2	CASSLQLALGGYTGELFF	TGTGCCAGCAGCTTACAGCTGGCGTTGGGGGGGTACACCGGGGAGCTGTTTTTT
TRBV10-1	TRBD1	-	TRBJ2-1	CASKGQVDNEQFF	TGCGCCAGCAAGGGACAGGTCGACAATGAGCAGTTCTTC
TRBV2	-	-	TRBJ1-1	CASSASPEYSSFATEAFF	TGTGCCAGCAGTGCTTCCCCGGAGTATTCTAGTTTTGCCACTGAAGCTTTCTTT
TRBV7-8	TRBD2	-	TRBJ2-4	CASSRLAAKNIQYF	TGTGCCAGCAGCCGACTAGCGGCCAAAAACATTCAGTACTTC
TRBV10-3	TRBD1	-	TRBJ1-4	CASQGDGEKLFF	TGTGCCTCCCAGGGGGACGGTGAAAAACTGTTTTTT
TRBV28	-	-	TRBJ1-1	CASSLRQLEAFF	TGTGCCAGCAGCCTCAGACAGCTAGAAGCTTTCTTT
TRBV14	-	-	TRBJ2-7	CASSHVIGGSSYEQYF	TGTGCCAGCAGCCACGTGATTGGGGGGAGCTCCTACGAGCAGTACTTC
TRBV19	-	-	TRBJ1-1	CASSICCTADTEAFF	TGTGCCAGTAGTATCTGTTGTACAGCGGACACTGAAGCTTTCTTT
TRBV7-9	TRBD2	-	TRBJ2-1	CTGGGGESYNEQFF	TGTACCGGCGGCGGGGGGGAATCCTACAATGAGCAGTTCTTC
TRBV5-1	-	-	TRBJ1-6	CASSLGQDNSPLHF	TGCGCCAGCAGCTTGGGCCAGGATAATTCACCCCTCCACTTT
TRBV5-8	-	-	TRBJ2-7	CASSFGWGGVYEQYF	TGTGCCAGCAGCTTCGGATGGGGGGGCGTCTACGAGCAGTACTTC
TRBV19	TRBD1	-	TRBJ1-5	CASSMGDRGNQPQHF	TGTGCCAGTAGTATGGGGGACAGGGGTAATCAGCCCCAGCATTTT